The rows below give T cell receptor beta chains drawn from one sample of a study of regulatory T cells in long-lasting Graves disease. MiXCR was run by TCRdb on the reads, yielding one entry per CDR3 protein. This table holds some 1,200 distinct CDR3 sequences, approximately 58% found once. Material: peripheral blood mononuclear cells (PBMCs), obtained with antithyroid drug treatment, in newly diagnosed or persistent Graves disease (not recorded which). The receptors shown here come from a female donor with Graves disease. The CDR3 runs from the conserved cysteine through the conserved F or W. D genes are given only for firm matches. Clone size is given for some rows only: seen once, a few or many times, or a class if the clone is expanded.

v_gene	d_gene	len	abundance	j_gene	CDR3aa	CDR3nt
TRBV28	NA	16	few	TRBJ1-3	CASSYRSKGSGNTIYF	TGTGCCAGCAGTTACAGGAGCAAGGGCTCTGGAAACACCATATATTTT
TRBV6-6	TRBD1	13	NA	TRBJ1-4	CASRQTGGEKLFF	TGTGCCAGCAGACAAACAGGGGGAGAAAAACTGTTTTTT
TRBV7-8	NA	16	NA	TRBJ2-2	CASSPWGGPNTGELFF	TGTGCCAGCAGCCCTTGGGGGGGCCCGAACACCGGGGAGCTGTTTTTT
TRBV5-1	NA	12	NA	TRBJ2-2	CASSLNTGELFF	TGCGCCAGCAGCTTGAACACCGGGGAGCTGTTTTTT
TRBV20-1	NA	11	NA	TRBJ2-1	CSARRVDEQFF	TGCAGTGCTAGGAGGGTGGATGAGCAGTTCTTC
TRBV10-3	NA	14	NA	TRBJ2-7	CAISESWQTYEQYF	TGTGCCATCAGTGAGTCATGGCAGACGTACGAGCAGTACTTC
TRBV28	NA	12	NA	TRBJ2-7	CASKALNYEQYF	TGTGCTAGCAAGGCCCTGAACTACGAGCAGTACTTC
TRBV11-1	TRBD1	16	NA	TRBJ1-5	CASSRQGAKEDQPQHF	TGTGCCAGCAGCCGGCAGGGGGCGAAGGAAGATCAGCCCCAGCATTTT
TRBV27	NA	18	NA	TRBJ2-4	CASSLRGGYTLAKNIQYF	TGTGCCAGCAGTTTAAGAGGCGGGTACACCTTAGCCAAAAACATTCAGTACTTC
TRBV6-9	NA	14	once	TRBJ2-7	CASSYSGDDYEQYF	TGTGCCAGCAGTTATTCAGGGGACGACTACGAGCAGTACTTC
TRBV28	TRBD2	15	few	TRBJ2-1	CASSLASGRAHEQFF	TGTGCCAGCAGTTTAGCTAGCGGGAGGGCCCATGAGCAGTTCTTC
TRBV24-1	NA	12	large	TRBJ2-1	CATSAGDNEQFF	TGTGCCACCAGTGCCGGGGACAATGAGCAGTTCTTC
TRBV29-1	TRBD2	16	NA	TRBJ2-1	CSVEDPGLAGYNEQFF	TGCAGCGTTGAAGACCCGGGACTAGCGGGTTACAATGAGCAGTTCTTC
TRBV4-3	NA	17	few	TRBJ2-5	CASSQGGWGSGEETQYF	TGCGCCAGCAGCCAAGGAGGGTGGGGTAGCGGAGAAGAGACCCAGTACTTC
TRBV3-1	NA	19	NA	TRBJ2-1	CASSPYNSMDYQIYNEQFF	TGTGCCAGCAGCCCTTACAATTCGATGGACTACCAAATCTACAATGAGCAGTTCTTC
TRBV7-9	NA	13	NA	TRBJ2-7	CASRVDGSYEQYF	TGTGCCAGCAGGGTGGACGGCTCCTACGAGCAGTACTTC
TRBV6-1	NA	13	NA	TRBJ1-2	CASSPGQLKGYTF	TGTGCCAGCAGCCCTGGACAGCTGAAAGGCTACACCTTC
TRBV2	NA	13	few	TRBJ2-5	CASRESLRETQYF	TGTGCCAGCCGGGAGTCTTTGCGGGAGACCCAGTACTTC
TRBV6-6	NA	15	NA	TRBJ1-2	CAISLAGGARDGYTF	TGTGCCATATCCCTAGCCGGGGGCGCGAGGGATGGCTACACCTTC
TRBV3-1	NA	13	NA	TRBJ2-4	CASSQEGLDIQYF	TGTGCCAGCAGCCAAGAAGGGTTGGACATTCAGTACTTC
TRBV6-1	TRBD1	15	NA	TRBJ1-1	CASSEADRSHTEAFF	TGTGCCAGCAGTGAAGCGGACAGGTCACACACTGAAGCTTTCTTT
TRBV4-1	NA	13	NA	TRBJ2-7	CASSQDSGYEQYF	TGCGCCAGCAGCCAAGATTCCGGATACGAGCAGTACTTC
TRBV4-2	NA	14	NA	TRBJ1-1	CASSRTVGNTEAFF	TGTGCCAGCAGCCGGACAGTAGGGAACACTGAAGCTTTCTTT
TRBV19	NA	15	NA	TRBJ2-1	CASSIERGRGNEQFF	TGTGCCAGTAGTATAGAGAGAGGCCGCGGCAATGAGCAGTTCTTC
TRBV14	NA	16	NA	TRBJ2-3	CASSQEVDSSTDTQYF	TGTGCCAGCAGCCAAGAAGTCGACTCAAGCACAGATACGCAGTATTTT
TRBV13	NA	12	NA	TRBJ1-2	CASSTGQRGYTF	TGTGCCAGCAGCACGGGACAAAGAGGCTACACCTTC
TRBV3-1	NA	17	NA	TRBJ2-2	CASSHKASHGNTGELFF	TGTGCCAGCAGCCACAAGGCTAGCCACGGTAACACCGGGGAGCTGTTTTTT
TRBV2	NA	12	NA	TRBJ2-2	CASSAGIRELFF	TGTGCCAGCAGTGCAGGGATCCGGGAGCTGTTTTTT
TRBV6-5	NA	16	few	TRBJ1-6	CASSYWSRTVNSPLHF	TGTGCCAGCAGTTACTGGAGTAGGACAGTAAATTCACCCCTCCACTTT
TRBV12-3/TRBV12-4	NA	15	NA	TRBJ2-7	CASSLPGPPSYEQYF	TGTGCCAGCAGTTTACCAGGGCCCCCCTCCTACGAGCAGTACTTC
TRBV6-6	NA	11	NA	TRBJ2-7	CASSPLYEQYF	TGTGCCAGCAGTCCTCTTTACGAGCAGTACTTC
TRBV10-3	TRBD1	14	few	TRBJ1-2	CAISGGQGHYGYTF	TGTGCCATCAGTGGTGGACAGGGCCACTATGGCTACACCTTC
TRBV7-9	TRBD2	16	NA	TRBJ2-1	CASSWAGTSGSRDVFF	TGTGCCAGCAGCTGGGCCGGGACTAGCGGGAGCCGAGATGTCTTCTTC
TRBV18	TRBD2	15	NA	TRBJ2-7	CASSPVSGRNYEQYF	TGTGCCAGCTCACCAGTGAGCGGGAGGAATTACGAGCAGTACTTC
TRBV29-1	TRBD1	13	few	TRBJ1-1	CSERKTGITEAFF	TGCAGCGAACGAAAGACAGGGATCACTGAAGCTTTCTTT
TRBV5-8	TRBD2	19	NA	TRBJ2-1	CASSEWGLAGGPWGNEQFF	TGTGCCAGCAGCGAATGGGGACTAGCGGGAGGGCCCTGGGGCAATGAGCAGTTCTTC
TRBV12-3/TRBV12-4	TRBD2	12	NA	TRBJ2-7	CASSLSAGEQYF	TGTGCCAGCAGTTTGTCAGCGGGAGAGCAGTACTTC